Following are 15 T cell receptor beta chains from one sample sequenced in a study of a mutant IDH1 vaccine in newly diagnosed glioma. Only in-frame clones appear in the TCRdb table, and some are missing; sequencing was by immunoSEQ multiplex PCR. The profile shows roughly 86,000 clones, 80% of them singletons. Sample time point: baseline, week 1 (first vaccination visit). As to treatment: pre-vaccination baseline after standard-of-care therapy. This material consisted of PBMCs, taken from a glioma patient treated with radiotherapy, temozolomide or both. The receptors stem from a man aged 40-49 years with glioma.

The V call is TRBV7-2, the J call TRBJ2-5; 10 nucleotides agree with TRBD1. Germline V CDR1 and CDR2: SGHTA, FQGNSA. Trimming at V came to 6 bases and at J to 3 bases, leaving 1 base not matched to a gene. This CDR3 is 13 amino acids long. CDR3 region: CASRDRGKETQYF. Written as DNA, the CDR3 is TGTGCCAGCAGGGACAGGGGGAAAGAGACCCAGTACTTC.

DNA for the CDR3: TGCGCCAGCAGCCCCAGCCCTGAGGAGACCCAGTACTTC. Translating it yields CASSPSPEETQYF. The V call is TRBV5-1, the J call TRBJ2-5; D uncertain. The CDR3 runs to 13 residues. Trimming stripped 4 bases from V and 5 bases from J, with 12 bases between. Germline loops: CDR1 SGHRS, CDR2 YFSETQ.

This sequence joins TRBV30 and TRBJ2-5, with no clear D. The CDR3 length is 10 residues. The V gene's germline CDR1 is GTSNPN and CDR2 SVGIG (reference sequence). V was cut by 3 bases and J by 5 bases, with 4 bases left in between. The CDR3 coding sequence is TGTGCCTGGAGGGAGGAGACCCAGTACTTC. As protein: CAWREETQYF.

This clone was found a few times. The genes are TRBV7-2 and TRBJ2-7, with D tentatively TRBD2 (6 bases). Germline CDR1 is SGHTA and CDR2 is FQGNSA. The ends were cut back, 5 bases at V and 2 bases at J, with 25 bases in the middle. This CDR3 region has 18 residues. In DNA form, the CDR3 reads TGTGCCAGCAGCACAGGACCGGGGACTGGGGGGACCCCCTACGAGCAGTACTTC. The encoded protein is CASSTGPGTGGTPYEQYF.

This clone was seen a few times. The chain recombines TRBV10-3 with TRBJ1-2; the D gene is possibly TRBD1 (5 bases). The CDR3 covers 17 residues. The germline V gene has CDR1 ENHRY and CDR2 SYGVKD. The V and J ends lost 0 bases and 4 bases respectively, with 18 bases between them. The CDR3 DNA reads as TGTGCCATCAGTGAGTCCCACCCTACGACAGCGGTCTATGGCTACACCTTC. Encoded protein: CAISESHPTTAVYGYTF.

This clone was detected once. The chain couples TRBV19 to TRBJ1-5, with 9 positions matching TRBD1. Losses at the gene ends were 4 bases for V and 6 bases for J; bases not matched to a gene: 13. Per germline, CDR1 LNHDA and CDR2 SQIVND (reference sequence). The CDR3 totals 17 residues. CDR3 bases: TGTGCCAGTAGTACCGGACAGGGGCGTTTTCAGCTTCAGCCCCAGCATTTT. Translating gives CASSTGQGRFQLQPQHF.

V usage is TRBV7-2 and J usage is TRBJ2-5, with TRBD2 identical over 8 bases. CDR3 length equals 16 residues. V shed 6 bases, J shed 1 base, and the junction held 10 bases outside the gene matches. Germline loops: CDR1 SGHTA, CDR2 FQGNSA. CDR3 region: CASSSRPGGVQETQYF. In DNA, the CDR3 is TGTGCCAGCAGTTCACGGCCGGGGGGGGTCCAAGAGACCCAGTACTTC.

This clone was counted only a few times. This sequence joins TRBV7-9 and TRBJ1-1, with 10 bases that match TRBD1. V lost 8 bases, J lost 0 bases, and 9 bases stayed unmatched. In germline, CDR1 is SEHNR, CDR2 FQNEAQ (reference sequence). CDR3 size: 16 residues. The CDR3 nucleotides are TGTGCCAGCCATCCGGGACAGGGGATCATGAACACTGAAGCTTTCTTT. Residues: CASHPGQGIMNTEAFF.

This chain uses TRBV28 with TRBJ2-7, with D hard to call. This CDR3 contains 14 residues. Germline values: CDR1 MDHEN, CDR2 SYDVKM. The ends were cut back, 3 bases at V and 4 bases at J, with 13 bases in the middle. The CDR3: CASSFDRAGYEQYF. In DNA, the CDR3 is TGTGCCAGCAGTTTTGATAGGGCTGGTTACGAGCAGTACTTC. Together with reference TRBV28 and TRBJ2-7, the CDR3 gives the full variable domain: DVKVTQSSRYLVKRTGEKVFLECVQDMDHENMFWYRQDPGLGLRLIYFSYDVKMKEKGDIPEGYSVSREKKERFSLILESASTNQTSMYLCASSFDRAGYEQYFGPGTRLTVT.

As concerns this clone: The germline gene is not matched at one end of the junction; a read error may be the cause. The chain recombines TRBV7-9 with TRBJ1-1; a weak D match, TRBD1 (5 bases). Per germline, CDR1 SEHNR and CDR2 FQNEAQ (reference sequence). The CDR3 sequence is 15 residues long. The CDR3 DNA follows: TGTGCCAGCAGTTTAGACCCCTGGGGGGACACTGAAGCTTTCTTT. Translated: CASSLDPWGDTEAFF.

The chain is built from TRBV14 and TRBJ2-3; 7 positions match TRBD2. Germline V CDR1 and CDR2: SGHDN, FVKESK. The CDR3 has 13 residues. The junction had 9 bases not matched to a gene; V was cut back by 4 bases and J by 11 bases. CDR3 DNA sequence: TGTGCCAGCAGCCCGGTACTAGCGTCTATGCAGTATTTT. This translates into CASSPVLASMQYF.

The chain combines TRBV6-5 with TRBJ2-2; D is uncertain. The germline V gene has CDR1 MNHEY and CDR2 SVGAGI. The V and J ends lost 8 bases and 0 bases respectively, with 13 bases between them. The CDR3 is made up of 15 amino acids. The CDR3 sequence: CASGRSYANTGELFF. CDR3 DNA: TGTGCCAGCGGACGGAGTTATGCGAACACCGGGGAGCTGTTTTTT.

This clone was found a few times. V is TRBV5-4 and J is TRBJ1-1; TRBD1 agrees at 8 bases. Losses at the gene ends were 4 bases for V and 4 bases for J; bases not matched to a gene: 9. The germline CDR1 and CDR2 sequences are SGHNT and YYREEE (reference sequence). This CDR3 has 15 amino acids. The CDR3 nucleotides read TGTGCCAGCAGCCCCTTACAGGGGGTAGGCACTGAAGCTTTCTTT. Translation gives CASSPLQGVGTEAFF.

The chain is built from TRBV29-1 and TRBJ2-1, with D perhaps matching TRBD2 (5 bases). The length of the CDR3 is 12 residues. V dropped 6 bases and J dropped 9 bases, with 15 bases sitting between them. Germline CDR1 SQVTM, CDR2 ANQGSEA. In DNA form, the CDR3 reads TGCAGCGTAGACTACAGTTCCAGTGAGCAGTTCTTC. It translates to CSVDYSSSEQFF.

J is TRBJ2-6 and V is TRBV7-6; the match to TRBD1 covers 9 bases. The CDR3 is 18 residues long. Per the germline V gene, CDR1 is SGHVS and CDR2 is FNYEAQ. With 2 bases clipped from V and 0 bases from J, the junction kept 5 bases outside the gene matches. Here the CDR3 DNA reads TGTGCCAGCAGCTTAAAACCGACAGGGGGCTCTGGGGCCAACGTCCTGACTTTC. It is translated as CASSLKPTGGSGANVLTF.